The source of this T cell receptor (beta chain) is a study of shared clonotypes between healthy human individuals. Study-wide background: Three CD4 naive, three CD4 memory, two CD8 naive and one CD8 memory plate were used per donor.

Several immunoSEQ 96-well plates shared each subset's DNA, each plate a replicate. Only in-frame clones appear in the TCRdb table, and some are missing; sequencing was by immunoSEQ multiplex PCR. The data hold about 710,000 clones, with just under 75% observed a single time. Findings and caveats of the study: Genetic and exposure-history diversity was limited by the small donor number. Clonotypes that were shared across a handful of donors made up about 5.1% of naive CD4 clonotypes.

About this clone itself: Its antigen remains unidentified.

Sequenced: memory CD4+ T cells sorted from blood. Indicated subset: CD45RA-negative fraction. The sequence was collected from a woman aged 25 to 39 in good health.

The DNA for the CDR3 is TGTGCCAGCAGCCCTAGAGTACAGTCTAGCACAGATACGCAGTATTTT. Amino acid sequence: CASSPRVQSSTDTQYF. The chain links TRBV7-9 to TRBJ2-3, with D unclear. V gave up 5 bases and J gave up 0 bases, with 15 bases separating them. CDR1 is SEHNR and CDR2 is FQNEAQ in the germline V gene (reference sequence). There are 16 residues in the CDR3.